This note documents a single T cell receptor (beta chain) sequence. The sample belongs to a study of technical replicates of blood from a handful of donors. The protocol was immunoSEQ multiplex PCR, while the TCRdb copy is restricted to in-frame clones and leaves out a portion. The sample contains about 53,000 clones, about 86% of which appear only once. The CDR3 covers 15 residues. Per germline, CDR1 LNHDA and CDR2 SQIVND (reference sequence). The V end was cut by 6 bases, the J end by 8 bases, with 19 bases between. V usage is TRBV19 and J usage is TRBJ1-4; D gene ambiguous. The sample was PBMCs. The clonotype comes from a human donor in good health. Some clones in this sample may be carry-over from other donors' samples. CDR3: CASSDHGNGLEKLFF. The CDR3, as DNA: TGTGCCAGTAGCGATCACGGAAATGGGCTGGAAAAACTGTTTTTT.